This record looks at one T cell receptor (beta chain) sequence and its context. This may come from a read error, since a much larger clone is one base off. From germline, CDR1 is LGHNA and CDR2 YNFKEQ. The CDR3 loop spans 16 amino acids. This sample is drawn from a study of early T cells in non-severe SARS-CoV-2 infection. Via MiXCR, TCRdb re-called the 5' RACE reads, giving one row per CDR3 protein. Of 50,000 to 60,000 distinct CDR3 sequences listed, 6.2% are singletons. The receptor comes from an adult who was a healthcare worker with PCR-confirmed SARS-CoV-2 infection or an uninfected control (not recorded which). Source material: whole blood. This chain joins TRBV4-2 and TRBJ2-3; D gene uncertain. The CDR3 sequence is CVSSQDSSRGTDTQYF. The CDR3 bases are TGTGTCAGCAGCCAAGACTCCTCCCGGGGCACAGATACGCAGTATTTT.